This TCR beta chain was retrieved from a study of shared clonotypes between healthy human individuals. The naive CD8 fraction comprised CD45RO-negative cells positively selected for CCR7 and excluded terminally differentiated effector memory CD45RA+ cells. The junction had 7 bases not matched to a gene; V was cut back by 7 bases and J by 4 bases. The CDR3 runs to 14 residues. Here immunoSEQ multiplex PCR was the method, and the copy in TCRdb shows in-frame clones only, minus some. The sample lists around 1.9 million clones, about 94% occurring once. The TCR comes from a man younger than 30 in good health. Some clones in this sample may be carry-over from other donors' samples. The genes are TRBV23-1 and TRBJ2-4, with 7 bases matching TRBD1. TRBV23-1 is an ORF, and what it does is uncertain. The specimen sequenced was naive CD8+ T cells from PBMCs. The CDR3 sequence: CASIHPGQKNIQYF. DNA of the CDR3: TGCGCCAGCATCCATCCGGGACAGAAAAACATTCAGTACTTC.